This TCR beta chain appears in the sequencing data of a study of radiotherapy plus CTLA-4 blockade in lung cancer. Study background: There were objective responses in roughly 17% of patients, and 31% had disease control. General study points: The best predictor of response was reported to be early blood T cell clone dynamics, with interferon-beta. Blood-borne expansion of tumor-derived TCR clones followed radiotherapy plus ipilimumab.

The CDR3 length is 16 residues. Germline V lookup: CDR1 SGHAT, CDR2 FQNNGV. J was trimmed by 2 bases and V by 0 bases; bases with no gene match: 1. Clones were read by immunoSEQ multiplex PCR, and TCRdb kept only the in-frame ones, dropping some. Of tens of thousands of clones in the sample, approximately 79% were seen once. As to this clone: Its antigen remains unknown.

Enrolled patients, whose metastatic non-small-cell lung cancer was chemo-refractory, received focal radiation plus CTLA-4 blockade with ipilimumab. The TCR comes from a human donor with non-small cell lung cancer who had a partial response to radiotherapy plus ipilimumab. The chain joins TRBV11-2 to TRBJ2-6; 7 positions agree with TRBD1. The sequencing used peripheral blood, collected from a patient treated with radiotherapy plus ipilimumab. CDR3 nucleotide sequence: TGTGCCAGCAGCTTAGAAGGGGGCGCTGGGGCCAACGTCCTGACTTTC. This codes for CASSLEGGAGANVLTF.